This T cell receptor (beta chain) is from a study of human T cells and chemical hapten exposure (dated by TCRdb to the early 2020s). As for the study more broadly: For sensitization, 2% DPC in acetone was applied to a 2 cm by 2 cm area of upper inner arm skin. Patients additionally received weekly therapeutic DPC doses to the scalp throughout the roughly 24-week study period. Patch testing on the upper back used Finn chambers containing 0.01% DPC, with scoring done after 6 days according to International Contact Dermatitis Research Group standards. Alopecia areata with under or over 50% scalp involvement, alopecia totalis and alopecia universalis were represented in the patient cohort, which was mostly female. Libraries were pooled for sequencing, and per-sample TCR yields varied mainly because of small differences in library volumes within the pool. The study tracked peripheral blood TCR repertoire changes in vivo during primary and secondary sensitization to the hapten diphenylcyclopropenone (DPC) in alopecia patients. Blood samples were taken from patients before sensitization (week 0) and at 2, 6 and about 24 weeks after DPC sensitization. About 30 alopecia patients provided blood for TCR sequencing at one to four time points (pre-sensitization, 2, 6 and 24 weeks). General conclusions and limits of the study: Alopecia, a presumed autoimmune disease, was present in all patients, so the immune response of the patients might differ from that of healthy individuals. Repeated subsampling changed both the strength of the expansion versus patch-test correlation and the threshold at which that correlation became significant. The number of PT1 expanded TCRs positively correlated with patch test score, significant at thresholds 8, 16 and 32 but not 4. DPC sensitization did not change the number of TCRs with a frequency above 1 in 1000, and there was no evidence of changes in global repertoire structure. Expanded TCRs formed significantly more large CDR3 similarity clusters than pre-sensitization or healthy control sets, consistent with antigen-driven responses.

As for this clonotype: There is no known antigen for this receptor. Base qualities are missing; no much larger clone stands one base away.

The CDR3 sequence holds 15 residues, the cysteine and phenylalanine included. The CDR3 DNA has 45 bases and is translated from base 1. V gives up 0 bases and J gives up 1 base, and the segment between their germline ends measures 7 bases. In the germline V gene, CDR1 corresponds to LGHNA and CDR2 to YNFKEQ. Library generation was performed with RACE. The listed sequencing device is NextSeq 500. During library preparation, unique molecular identifiers were attached to individual cDNA molecules so that TCRs could be counted quantitatively and reproducibly. Both TCR alpha and TCR beta chains were sequenced from each blood RNA sample. Concerning the study's data processing: Samples had a median of roughly 100,000 TCRs, with a range from roughly 23,224 to 700,000. The Decombinator software suite was used to annotate the V, J and CDR3 of the TCR reads. To make PS versus PT1 abundance plots, every sample was subsampled to the same number of TCRs (28,000). TCRs were defined as expanded if absent before sensitization and observed at least eight times at the 2-week time point. TCRdb ran its own pipeline on the public reads, namely fastp trimming at Q25 and MiXCR clone calling, and kept in-frame beta chains. Identical CDR3 proteins give one entry, which carries the most common genes and DNA. The authors' filters were not applied to this entry. The sample includes over 150,000 distinct CDR3 sequences, with around a quarter observed a single time. Clones ranked in the top ten supply about 2.1% of the sample.

Explained via the paper, the time point label denotes: patch test 3, about 24 weeks after DPC sensitization. This specimen's treatment or condition label, interpreted: therapeutic diphenylcyclopropenone sensitization with weekly scalp DPC. At every patch-test visit, the blood draw took place before the patch test was put on. Patients were considered eligible if aged 18 to 70, diagnosed with alopecia and deemed suitable for DPC therapy, and patients were excluded if pregnant. Total RNA was isolated from unfractionated whole blood collected in Tempus Blood RNA tubes. The sequence was obtained from a young woman with alopecia areata. Some clones in this sample may be carry-over from other donors' samples. The sample here was whole blood, taken in connection with sensitization to the hapten diphenylcyclopropenone (DPC). The chain is assembled from TRBV4-2 and TRBJ2-1, with TRBD2 tentatively as D gene (5 bases match). The DNA reads as follows: TGTGCCAGCAGCCAAGAGAGACTATCCTACAATGAGCAGTTCTTC. Translated, it reads CASSQERLSYNEQFF.